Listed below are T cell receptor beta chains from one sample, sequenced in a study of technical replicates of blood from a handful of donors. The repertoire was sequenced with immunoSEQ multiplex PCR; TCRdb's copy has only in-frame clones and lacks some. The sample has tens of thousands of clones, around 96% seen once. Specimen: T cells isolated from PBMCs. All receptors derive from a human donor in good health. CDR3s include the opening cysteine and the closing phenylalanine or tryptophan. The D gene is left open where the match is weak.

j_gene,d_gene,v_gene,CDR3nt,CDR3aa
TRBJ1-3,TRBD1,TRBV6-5,TGTGCCAGCAGTTACTCGGGACAGGGGGCCAACACCATATATTTT,CASSYSGQGANTIYF
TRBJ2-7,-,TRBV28,TGTGCCAGCAGGGTCAATAAAGCCCCCTACGAGCAGTACTTC,CASRVNKAPYEQYF
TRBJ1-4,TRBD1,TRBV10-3,TGTGCCATCAGTGAGTACCCATATGCCGGGACAGGGGAGGCCTATAATGAAAAACTGTTTTTT,CAISEYPYAGTGEAYNEKLFF
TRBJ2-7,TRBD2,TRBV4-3,TGCGCCAGCAGCCAGGAGTGGTCCCGGGACTATATTTACGAGCAGTACTTC,CASSQEWSRDYIYEQYF
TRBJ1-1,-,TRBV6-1,TGTGCCAGCAGTGAAGCGAGGTCGAACACTGAAGCTTTCTTT,CASSEARSNTEAFF
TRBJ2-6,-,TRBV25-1,TGTGCCAGCAGTAGTACAAGACACCCTGGGGCCAACGTCCTGACTTTC,CASSSTRHPGANVLTF
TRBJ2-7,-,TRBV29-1,TGCAGCGTCCCACTACCTAACTACGAGCAGTACTTC,CSVPLPNYEQYF
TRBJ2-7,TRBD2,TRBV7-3,TGTGCCAGCGGGACTAGTTTGGACGAGCAGTACTTC,CASGTSLDEQYF
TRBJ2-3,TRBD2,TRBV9,TGTGCCAGCAGCGCGCGCGGGGGGGGCGGTTATAGCACAGATACGCAGTATTTT,CASSARGGGGYSTDTQYF
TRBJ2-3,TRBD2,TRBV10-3,TGTGCCTCCACCTCTGAGCGGGAGTTGGCAGATACGCAGTATTTT,CASTSERELADTQYF
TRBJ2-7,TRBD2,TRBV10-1,TGCGCCAGCAGTTCTGGGACTAGCGGAACCTACGAGCAGTACTTC,CASSSGTSGTYEQYF
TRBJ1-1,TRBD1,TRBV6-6,TGTGCCAGCAGTCCCGGGACAGGGGTCGCTGAAGCTTTCTTT,CASSPGTGVAEAFF
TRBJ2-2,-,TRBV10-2,TGCGCCAGCAGTGAACGAGTGAACACCGGGGAGCTGTTTTTT,CASSERVNTGELFF
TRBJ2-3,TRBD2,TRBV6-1,TGTGCCACCACGACTAGCGGGATCAGAGATACGCAGTATTTT,CATTTSGIRDTQYF
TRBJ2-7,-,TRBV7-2,TGTGCCAGCAGCTTAGCGCGGGCTAGATCTGAGCAGTACTTC,CASSLARARSEQYF
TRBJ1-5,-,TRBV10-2,TGCGCCAGCCGGGGGGACAATCAGCCCCAGCATTTT,CASRGDNQPQHF
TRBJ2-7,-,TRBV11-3,TGTGCCAGCAGCCCGCAGGGTGCCTACGAGCAGTACTTC,CASSPQGAYEQYF
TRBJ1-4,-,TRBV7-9,TGTGCCAGCAGCTTAGTAGGTGGCGGCCCTAATGAAAAACTGTTTTTT,CASSLVGGGPNEKLFF
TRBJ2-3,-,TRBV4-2,TGTGCCAGCAGCCAAAGGACAGTAAGCACAGATACGCAGTATTTT,CASSQRTVSTDTQYF
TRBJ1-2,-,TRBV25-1,TGTGCCAGCGCCGTCGGCTATGGCTACACCTTC,CASAVGYGYTF
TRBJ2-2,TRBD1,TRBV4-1,TGCGCCAGCAGCCTATACGACAGGGGGAGCGGGGAGCTGTTTTTT,CASSLYDRGSGELFF
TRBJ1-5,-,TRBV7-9,TGTGCCAGCAGCCTAATGGGGACTGAGGTGAATCAGCCCCAGCATTTT,CASSLMGTEVNQPQHF
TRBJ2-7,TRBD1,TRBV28,TGTGCCAGCAGATCTGCCGGACAGGAAGAGCAGTACTTC,CASRSAGQEEQYF
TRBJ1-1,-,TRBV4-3,TGCGCCAGCAGCCAGGGCAGTTACACTGAAGCTTTCTTT,CASSQGSYTEAFF